This paragraph reports one T cell receptor (beta chain). Its antigen is as yet unknown. CD4+ T cells from unexposed donors were obtained before the COVID-19 pandemic (2011-2018). CD4+ T cells were isolated from the cells after 10 days of culture. Each well had about 2.1 million PBMCs in approximately 5.2% human AB serum with IL-2. This entry comes from a study of CD4 T cells in relation to SARS-CoV-2 and coronaviruses. Study in general: PBMCs were cultured with antigen for roughly nine days before TCR beta sequencing.

V was pared by 5 bases and J by 2 bases, with 9 bases between. Germline-derived CDR1 and CDR2 are KGHSH and LQKENI. The CDR3 is made up of 13 amino acids. Produced via immunoSEQ multiplex PCR; TCRdb's table is partial and in-frame only. Of some 26,000 clones in the sample, around 79% were seen once. The sample was CD4+ T cells from PBMCs, cultured in vitro. The source is a human donor in good health. The chain is built from TRBV18 and TRBJ1-1; D call uncertain. The CDR3 loop is CASSTDRNTEAFF. In nucleotides, the CDR3 is TGTGCCAGCTCAACAGACCGTAACACTGAAGCTTTCTTT.